The rows below give T cell receptor beta chains drawn from one sample of a study of CD8 T cells in ankylosing spondylitis. TCRdb re-called the 5' RACE reads with MiXCR, one entry per CDR3 protein. In the table there are about 510,000 distinct CDR3 sequences, approximately 5.3% of which are singletons. Sequencing input: blood, either unsorted or a sorted T cell fraction (not recorded which). The receptor set was obtained from a male donor with ankylosing spondylitis. CDR3s include the opening cysteine and the closing phenylalanine or tryptophan. Each record gives: CDR3 protein, CDR3 DNA, J gene, clone size, D gene, CDR3 length, V gene. The D gene is left open where the match is weak. Clone size, where shown, is once, few, many, or a class for clones that have expanded.

CDR3: CASSLRQGREETQYF; DNA: TGTGCTAGCAGCTTAAGGCAGGGGAGGGAAGAGACCCAGTACTTC; J: TRBJ2-5; size: many; D: NA; length: 15; V: TRBV7-7
CDR3: CASSLVLASTDTQYF; DNA: TGTGCCAGCAGCTTAGTACTTGCTAGCACAGATACGCAGTATTTT; J: TRBJ2-3; size: NA; D: NA; length: 15; V: TRBV7-9
CDR3: CASSWGQPGYEQYF; DNA: TGCGCCAGCAGCTGGGGACAGCCCGGCTACGAGCAGTACTTC; J: TRBJ2-7; size: many; D: TRBD1; length: 14; V: TRBV5-1
CDR3: CSARILRNEKLFF; DNA: TGCAGTGCTAGAATTCTGAGGAATGAAAAACTGTTTTTT; J: TRBJ1-4; size: many; D: NA; length: 13; V: TRBV20-1
CDR3: CSAKRDTHYGYTF; DNA: TGCAGTGCTAAGCGCGACACCCACTATGGCTACACCTTC; J: TRBJ1-2; size: many; D: NA; length: 13; V: TRBV20-1
CDR3: CAWSVGGGGGNQPQHF; DNA: TGTGCCTGGAGTGTGGGGGGAGGGGGCGGCAATCAGCCCCAGCATTTT; J: TRBJ1-5; size: few; D: TRBD1; length: 16; V: TRBV30
CDR3: CSVGPNTDTQYF; DNA: TGCAGCGTGGGCCCGAACACAGATACGCAGTATTTT; J: TRBJ2-3; size: many; D: NA; length: 12; V: TRBV29-1
CDR3: CASSETWGFAGELFF; DNA: TGCGCCAGCAGTGAAACTTGGGGGTTCGCCGGGGAGCTGTTTTTT; J: TRBJ2-2; size: few; D: NA; length: 15; V: TRBV10-2
CDR3: CASSQGPAGEKLFF; DNA: TGTGCCAGCAGCCAGGGACCGGCGGGTGAAAAACTGTTTTTT; J: TRBJ1-4; size: many; D: NA; length: 14; V: TRBV14
CDR3: CASSLTLRDEQFF; DNA: TGTGCTAGCAGCTTAACTCTAAGGGATGAGCAGTTCTTC; J: TRBJ2-1; size: many; D: NA; length: 13; V: TRBV7-7
CDR3: CASSPGITYEQYF; DNA: TGTGCCAGTAGCCCCGGGATCACCTACGAGCAGTACTTC; J: TRBJ2-7; size: many; D: NA; length: 13; V: TRBV19
CDR3: CSAIIEGAGYTF; DNA: TGCAGTGCTATTATCGAGGGGGCGGGCTACACCTTC; J: TRBJ1-2; size: many; D: TRBD1; length: 12; V: TRBV20-1
CDR3: CASSLRRQGDNEQFF; DNA: TGTGCCAGCAGCTTAAGGCGACAGGGGGACAATGAGCAGTTCTTC; J: TRBJ2-1; size: many; D: TRBD1; length: 15; V: TRBV7-2
CDR3: CSASGTGTIYEQYF; DNA: TGCAGTGCTTCCGGGACAGGGACAATCTACGAGCAGTACTTC; J: TRBJ2-7; size: NA; D: TRBD1; length: 14; V: TRBV20-1
CDR3: CASSSQGLGEKLFF; DNA: TGCGCCAGCAGCTCTCAGGGGTTGGGTGAAAAACTGTTTTTT; J: TRBJ1-4; size: many; D: NA; length: 14; V: TRBV5-1
CDR3: CSARSHSSTDTQYF; DNA: TGCAGTGCTAGGAGCCATAGCAGCACAGATACGCAGTATTTT; J: TRBJ2-3; size: many; D: NA; length: 14; V: TRBV20-1
CDR3: CASSLDGTERLMNTEAFF; DNA: TGCGCCAGCAGCTTGGATGGAACCGAGAGGTTGATGAACACTGAAGCTTTCTTT; J: TRBJ1-1; size: many; D: NA; length: 18; V: TRBV5-1
CDR3: CASSTGTSGTREQYF; DNA: TGCGCCAGCAGCACAGGGACTAGCGGGACTCGCGAGCAGTACTTC; J: TRBJ2-7; size: many; D: TRBD2; length: 15; V: TRBV5-1
CDR3: CASSPGGSDQPQHF; DNA: TGTGCCAGCAGCCCCGGGGGCTCCGATCAGCCCCAGCATTTT; J: TRBJ1-5; size: many; D: NA; length: 14; V: TRBV7-9
CDR3: CSYKSETQYF; DNA: TGCAGTTATAAAAGCGAGACCCAGTACTTC; J: TRBJ2-5; size: many; D: NA; length: 10; V: TRBV29-1
CDR3: CSARDGVLATDTQYF; DNA: TGCAGTGCTAGAGATGGAGTACTGGCCACAGATACGCAGTATTTT; J: TRBJ2-3; size: many; D: NA; length: 15; V: TRBV20-1
CDR3: CASSWGGTLSQQYF; DNA: TGTGCCAGCAGTTGGGGCGGGACCTTATCCCAGCAGTACTTC; J: TRBJ2-7; size: many; D: NA; length: 14; V: TRBV6-5
CDR3: CASSLERRGDDYGYTF; DNA: TGCGCCAGCAGCTTGGAGAGGCGGGGGGATGACTATGGCTACACCTTC; J: TRBJ1-2; size: many; D: NA; length: 16; V: TRBV5-1
CDR3: CSAPRDFQETQYF; DNA: TGCAGTGCTCCAAGGGACTTTCAAGAGACCCAGTACTTC; J: TRBJ2-5; size: many; D: NA; length: 13; V: TRBV20-1
CDR3: CASSQDRDNYGYTF; DNA: TGCGCCAGCAGCCAAGATCGGGACAACTATGGCTACACCTTC; J: TRBJ1-2; size: many; D: NA; length: 14; V: TRBV4-3
CDR3: CSVDRGSRLEQFF; DNA: TGCAGCGTTGATAGAGGGTCCCGCCTGGAGCAGTTCTTC; J: TRBJ2-1; size: NA; D: NA; length: 13; V: TRBV29-1
CDR3: CASSPGGDSSYEQYF; DNA: TGTGCCAGCAGTCCCGGAGGGGACAGCTCCTACGAGCAGTACTTC; J: TRBJ2-7; size: many; D: NA; length: 15; V: TRBV6-1
CDR3: CASSLNPGVDTQYF; DNA: TGTGCCAGCAGCTTGAACCCCGGGGTCGATACGCAGTATTTT; J: TRBJ2-3; size: many; D: NA; length: 14; V: TRBV7-8
CDR3: CASSLEGDQPQHF; DNA: TGTGCCAGCAGCTTAGAGGGAGATCAGCCCCAGCATTTT; J: TRBJ1-5; size: many; D: NA; length: 13; V: TRBV7-9
CDR3: CASSSGGGRGTVTQYF; DNA: TGTGCCAGCAGTTCCGGGGGGGGCAGGGGGACAGTTACGCAGTATTTT; J: TRBJ2-3; size: many; D: NA; length: 16; V: TRBV12-3/TRBV12-4
CDR3: CSAITSVETQYF; DNA: TGCAGTGCTATTACTAGTGTGGAGACCCAGTACTTC; J: TRBJ2-5; size: many; D: NA; length: 12; V: TRBV20-1
CDR3: CASRPRDGNEQFF; DNA: TGTGCCAGCAGGCCCCGGGACGGCAATGAGCAGTTCTTC; J: TRBJ2-1; size: many; D: NA; length: 13; V: TRBV12-3/TRBV12-4
CDR3: CASSQAWGDSRSYNEQFF; DNA: TGTGCCAGCAGCCAAGCCTGGGGAGACAGCCGCTCCTACAATGAGCAGTTCTTC; J: TRBJ2-1; size: many; D: NA; length: 18; V: TRBV4-2
CDR3: CASSWTSGGPGNEQFF; DNA: TGTGCCAGCAGCTGGACTAGCGGGGGGCCGGGCAATGAGCAGTTCTTC; J: TRBJ2-1; size: many; D: TRBD2; length: 16; V: TRBV5-5
CDR3: CASNRQGYNYGYTF; DNA: TGTGCCAGCAACCGACAGGGGTATAACTATGGCTACACCTTC; J: TRBJ1-2; size: many; D: TRBD1; length: 14; V: TRBV12-3/TRBV12-4
CDR3: CASSPIRPEAYTEAFF; DNA: TGTGCCAGCTCACCAATCAGGCCAGAAGCTTACACTGAAGCTTTCTTT; J: TRBJ1-1; size: many; D: NA; length: 16; V: TRBV18
CDR3: CASSLDPLAGGSQYF; DNA: TGTGCCAGCAGCTTAGATCCACTAGCGGGGGGATCGCAGTATTTT; J: TRBJ2-3; size: many; D: TRBD2; length: 15; V: TRBV11-2
CDR3: CASSATGGRLYGYTF; DNA: TGTGCCAGCAGCGCTACAGGGGGACGGCTATATGGCTACACCTTC; J: TRBJ1-2; size: many; D: TRBD1; length: 15; V: TRBV7-9
CDR3: CASSPAGATNEKLFF; DNA: TGTGCCAGCAGCCCCGCGGGCGCAACTAATGAAAAACTGTTTTTT; J: TRBJ1-4; size: many; D: NA; length: 15; V: TRBV9
CDR3: CASTLGTSGYNEQFF; DNA: TGTGCCAGCACTTTAGGGACTAGCGGGTACAATGAGCAGTTCTTC; J: TRBJ2-1; size: many; D: TRBD2; length: 15; V: TRBV9